These 8 T cell receptor beta chains were sequenced from one sample in a study of early T cells in non-severe SARS-CoV-2 infection. TCRdb reprocessed the 5' RACE reads via MiXCR and lists one record per CDR3 protein. Of tens of thousands of distinct CDR3 sequences in the sample, roughly 9.7% were seen once. The sample comprised whole blood. The source of these receptors is an adult who was a healthcare worker with PCR-confirmed SARS-CoV-2 infection or an uninfected control (not recorded which).

This clonotype was picked up many times. This sequence joins TRBV6-8 and TRBJ2-6, with 11 bases aligning to TRBD1. V lost 4 bases, J lost 4 bases, and 12 bases stayed unmatched. CDR1 and CDR2 from the germline V gene are MNHGY and SAAAGT. This CDR3 contains 19 residues. CDR3 bases: TGTGCCAGCAGTTCCCGGACAGGGGGCGACCCAAGGGGGGCCAACGTCCTGACTTTC. It codes for CASSSRTGGDPRGANVLTF.

This clonotype was recorded at least ten times. The chain carries TRBV11-2 and TRBJ2-1; 10 bases are a match to TRBD2. Losses at the gene ends were 6 bases for V and 8 bases for J; bases not matched to a gene: 13. The CDR3 runs to 16 residues. Germline loops: CDR1 SGHAT, CDR2 FQNNGV. CDR3 in DNA: TGTGCCAGCAGATATGAAGGGGGACTAGCGTTGTATGAGCAGTTCTTC. Translated, it gives CASRYEGGLALYEQFF.

This clonotype was seen more than once but under ten times. The chain has TRBV9 and TRBJ2-1; TRBD2 matches at 11 bases. Trimming took 3 bases from V and 7 from J; bases not matched to a gene: 6. The CDR3 spans 15 residues. Germline CDR1 and CDR2: SGDLS and YYNGEE. CDR3 loop: CASSAQLAGANEQFF. The CDR3 DNA reads TGTGCCAGCAGCGCCCAACTAGCGGGAGCGAATGAGCAGTTCTTC. The full variable domain, rest sourced from reference TRBV9 and TRBJ2-1, is DSGVTQTPKHLITATGQRVTLRCSPRSGDLSVYWYQQSLDQGLQFLIQYYNGEERAKGNILERFSAQQFPDLHSELNLSSLELGDSALYFCASSAQLAGANEQFFGPGTRLTVL.

This clonotype appeared many times. The gene calls are TRBV11-2 and TRBJ1-1, with D possibly TRBD1 on 5 matching bases. V was clipped by 5 bases and J by 11 bases, with 18 bases between them. Looked up from germline, CDR1 is SGHAT and CDR2 is FQNNGV. The CDR3 spans 13 residues. The CDR3 loop is CASSPYAGLGAFF. CDR3 DNA: TGTGCCAGCAGCCCGTACGCAGGGTTGGGGGCTTTCTTT.

This clonotype was picked up many times. This sequence joins TRBV24-1 and TRBJ1-2, with D maybe TRBD1 (5 bases). V lost 4 bases, J lost 7 bases, and 24 bases lay in between. Germline V gives CDR1 KGHDR, CDR2 SFDVKD. This CDR3 is 17 amino acids long. The DNA of the CDR3 is TGTGCCACCAGTGACATAGGGACCGGGAATAAGAGGAGTGGCTACACCTTC. It codes for CATSDIGTGNKRSGYTF.

This clonotype was seen only a few times. The rearrangement links TRBV7-2 to TRBJ2-1; possibly TRBD1 for D (5 bases). Trimming stripped 1 base from V and 3 bases from J, with 10 bases between. Germline CDR1 is SGHTA and CDR2 is FQGNSA. There are 15 residues in the CDR3. DNA of the CDR3: TGTGCCAGCAGCTTAGGGGCAGGGATCTACAATGAGCAGTTCTTC. It codes for CASSLGAGIYNEQFF. The complete variable domain, with remaining parts taken from reference TRBV7-2 and TRBJ2-1, reads GAGVSQSPSNKVTEKGKDVELRCDPISGHTALYWYRQSLGQGLEFLIYFQGNSAPDKSGLPSDRFSAERTGGSVSTLTIQRTQQEDSAVYLCASSLGAGIYNEQFFGPGTRLTVL.

This clonotype was picked up many times. The gene calls are TRBV5-4 and TRBJ1-2; D is perhaps TRBD1 (6 bases). CDR3 length: 14 amino acids. V lost 4 bases to trimming and J lost 4 bases, with 14 bases between them. Germline V lookup: CDR1 SGHNT, CDR2 YYREEE (reference sequence). The chain's CDR3 is CASSRPQGTYGYTF. CDR3 sequence (DNA): TGTGCCAGCAGCCGCCCACAGGGAACCTATGGCTACACCTTC.

This clonotype has ten or more counts. The chain couples TRBV18 to TRBJ1-6; a possible D gene is TRBD1 (6 bases). This CDR3 is 15 amino acids long. V was shortened by 2 bases and J by 7 bases, with 12 bases between the two germline ends. From germline, CDR1 is KGHSH and CDR2 LQKENI. CDR3 in amino acids: CASSPGDIRNSPLHF. In DNA form, the CDR3 reads TGTGCCAGCTCACCAGGGGACATTAGGAATTCACCCCTCCACTTT.